This T cell receptor beta chain was identified during a study of shared clonotypes between healthy human individuals. With 3 bases removed from V and 1 base from J, the gap between germline ends came to 9 bases. This CDR3 is 14 amino acids long. The germline V gene has CDR1 SGHTA and CDR2 FQGNSA. TCRdb's table, derived via immunoSEQ multiplex PCR, lists solely in-frame clones and lacks some. The repertoire holds around 2.5 million clones, with roughly 93% as singletons. This chain uses TRBV7-2 with TRBJ1-1, with unresolved D. Source material: naive CD4+ T cells from PBMCs. The subset here: CD45RA+ positively selected. The TCR was taken from a man between 18 and 35 years old in good health. Some clones in this sample may be carry-over from other donors' samples. Here the CDR3 reads CASSLKAGNTEAFF. The CDR3 region has the DNA TGTGCCAGCAGCTTGAAAGCCGGGAACACTGAAGCTTTCTTT.